The 22 T cell receptor beta chains in this list originate from one sample, sequenced in a study of prognosis after radiotherapy for stage I lung cancer. Two-round multiplex PCR on genomic DNA was the method by which TCR beta CDR3 was amplified. It was primers specific to each TRBV and TRBJ gene that first-round PCR used. TCRdb called the multiplex PCR reads again in MiXCR, with one record for every CDR3 protein. The top ten hold more than 15% of the sample, which has some 30,000 distinct CDR3 sequences, 48% seen once. The specimen was PBMCs, collected before or after stereotactic body radiation therapy (not recorded which). The receptors were sampled from a donor of 50 years or more with non-small cell lung cancer.

This clonotype was detected ten times or more. The rearrangement links TRBV7-2 to TRBJ2-3, with TRBD1 matching over 7 bases. CDR1 is SGHTA and CDR2 is FQGNSA in the germline V gene. The CDR3 totals 14 residues. V gave up 7 bases and J gave up 2 bases; unmatched junction bases: 6. The CDR3 DNA is TGTGCCAGCAACTCAGGACAGGCCACAGATACGCAGTATTTT. Its translation: CASNSGQATDTQYF.

This clonotype is labeled medium-sized. V is TRBV15 and J is TRBJ2-1; no clear D. Trimming cost V 3 bases and J 0 bases, with 3 bases left between them. Germline V lookup: CDR1 LNHNV, CDR2 YYDKDF (reference sequence). The CDR3 consists of 13 residues. The CDR3 DNA follows: TGTGCCACCAGCAGTGCCTCCTACAATGAGCAGTTCTTC. Protein: CATSSASYNEQFF. Complete variable domain (other parts from reference TRBV15 and TRBJ2-1): DAMVIQNPRYQVTQFGKPVTLSCSQTLNHNVMYWYQQKSSQAPKLLFHYYDKDFNNEADTPDNFQSRRPNTSFCFLDIRSPGLGDTAMYLCATSSASYNEQFFGPGTRLTVL.

In its sample, this clonotype was seen many times. The chain uses TRBV18 and TRBJ2-5; a weak D match, TRBD1 (6 bases). The CDR3 length is 13 residues. The V end was cut by 5 bases, the J end by 3 bases, with 10 bases between. The germline gives CDR1 KGHSH, CDR2 LQKENI. CDR3 in amino acids: CASSGNREETQYF. As DNA, the CDR3 is TGTGCCAGCTCAGGGAACAGGGAAGAGACCCAGTACTTC.

The chain couples TRBV12-3 or TRBV12-4 to TRBJ2-7; TRBD2 might be the D (5 bases). Trimming pared 7 bases from V and 3 bases from J, leaving 13 bases between. This CDR3 comprises 13 residues. CDR3 sequence reads: CASIFDRGYEQYF. CDR3 sequence (DNA): TGTGCCAGCATTTTTGACCGGGGCTACGAGCAGTACTTC.

V is TRBV2 and J is TRBJ1-5; D remains unclear. This CDR3 has 14 amino acids. V was shortened by 4 bases and J by 6 bases, with 13 bases between the two germline ends. In germline, CDR1 is SNHLY, CDR2 FYNNEI. Written as DNA, the CDR3 is TGTGCCAGCAGTGCGTTGGGGATGGGTCAGCCCCAGCATTTT. Amino acid sequence: CASSALGMGQPQHF.

Remarks on this clonotype: No conserved phenylalanine or tryptophan ends this CDR3, so it is likely a read error. The V and J genes are TRBV11-3 and TRBJ2-1, with unresolved D. Germline loops: CDR1 SGHNT, CDR2 YENEEA. V was shortened by 4 bases and J by 7 bases, with 11 bases between the two germline ends. CDR3 length: 13 amino acids. The CDR3 DNA is TGTGCCAGCAGCTGCCCTCTACAGAATGAGCAGTTCTTA. It specifies CASSCPLQNEQFL.

The sample holds many counts of this clonotype. This chain connects TRBV2 to TRBJ2-5; D gene ambiguous. There are 12 residues in the CDR3. Trimming took off 5 bases at V and 5 bases at J, with 9 bases between the two ends. CDR1 and CDR2 (germline): SNHLY, FYNNEI. The CDR3 region is CASSSEGETQYF. In nucleotides, the CDR3 is TGTGCCAGCAGTTCGGAAGGGGAGACCCAGTACTTC.

CDR3 DNA: TGCACCTACCCCCAGGGGGCTATATCAGCGGATACGCAGTATTTT. This gives the protein CTYPQGAISADTQYF. The V and J genes are TRBV29-1 and TRBJ2-3; 8 bases are shared with TRBD1. The CDR3 has 15 amino acids. Germline CDR1 and CDR2: SQVTM and ANQGSEA.

The gene calls are TRBV24-1 and TRBJ2-3, with no clear D. The CDR3 consists of 19 residues. Looked up from germline, CDR1 is KGHDR and CDR2 is SFDVKD. V shed 0 bases and J shed 4 bases, with 22 bases lying between them. The CDR3 DNA reads TGTGCCACCAGTGATTTGGATATGACGGGCCCAGCCCCCCCAGATACGCAGTATTTT. Encoded protein: CATSDLDMTGPAPPDTQYF.

About this clonotype: With a far larger clone one base away, a read error is the likely cause. The rearrangement links TRBV6-8 to TRBJ2-7; TRBD1 matches 9 bases. There are 14 residues in the CDR3. Germline V gives CDR1 MNHGY, CDR2 SAAAGT. The CDR3: CVSSTRTGDDEQYF. CDR3 DNA: TGTGTCAGCAGTACTCGGACAGGGGACGACGAGCAGTACTTC.

Notes on this clonotype: Sequence at one end of the junction differs from germline and may be a read error. This chain joins TRBV19 and TRBJ2-7; D perhaps matches TRBD2 (6 bases). The CDR3 has 14 residues. Germline loops: CDR1 LNHDA, CDR2 SQIVND (reference sequence). CDR3 coding DNA: TGTGCCAGTAGCATACTGGGGGGTTCGTACGAGAAGTACTTC. Translating it yields CASSILGGSYEKYF.

CDR3 coding DNA: TGCAGTGCGATGACCCGGGATGCCAGCTCCTACAATGAGCAGTTCTTC. This gives the protein CSAMTRDASSYNEQFF. The genes are TRBV20-1 and TRBJ2-1; maybe TRBD2 (5 bases). The V and J ends lost 6 bases and 0 bases respectively, with 18 bases between them. The CDR3 sequence is 16 residues long. The germline gives CDR1 DFQATT, CDR2 SNEGSKA (reference sequence).

This clonotype is medium-sized by share. The chain joins TRBV6-1 to TRBJ2-7; TRBD1 aligns across 10 bases. Looked up from germline, CDR1 is MNHNS and CDR2 is SASEGT. Trimming took 2 bases from V and 2 from J; bases not matched to a gene: 3. This CDR3 has 15 residues. The CDR3: CASSEIGQGAYEQYF. The CDR3 nucleotides are TGTGCCAGCAGTGAAATTGGACAGGGGGCCTACGAGCAGTACTTC.

The table lists this clonotype with many counts. This chain links TRBV5-1 with TRBJ2-3; D is possibly TRBD2 (6 bases). CDR1 is SGHRS, CDR2 YFSETQ, per germline. Trimming took 3 bases from V and 2 from J, leaving 16 bases between them. This CDR3 is 16 amino acids long. The CDR3: CASSSTGTSSTDTQYF. The CDR3 nucleotides are TGCGCCAGCAGCTCCACCGGGACTTCATCCACAGATACGCAGTATTTT.

This clonotype was observed a handful of times. The junction departs from germline at one end; a sequencing error may be responsible. This sequence joins TRBV2 and TRBJ2-5; D might be TRBD1 (6 bases). The germline gives CDR1 SNHLY, CDR2 FYNNEI. The length of the CDR3 is 11 residues. The CDR3, as DNA: TGTGCCAGCAGATATCGGGACAATTTGCACTTC. Protein: CASRYRDNLHF.

The V and J genes are TRBV30 and TRBJ1-1, with a possible D match to TRBD1 (5 bases). Germline-derived CDR1 and CDR2 are GTSNPN and SVGIG (reference sequence). The ends were cut back, 8 bases at V and 6 bases at J, with 10 bases in the middle. The CDR3 is made up of 10 amino acids. DNA for the CDR3: TGTGCCGGACACCGCGCTGAAGCTTTCTTT. Protein sequence: CAGHRAEAFF.

Concerning this clonotype: One base away lies a much larger clone, so this may be a sequencing read error. This chain uses TRBV30 with TRBJ2-1, with 12 bases lining up with TRBD2. The germline gives CDR1 GTSNPN, CDR2 SVGIG (reference sequence). This CDR3 spans 16 amino acids. CDR3 nucleotides: TGTGCCTGTAGTGTAACTAGCGGGAGGATACTACATGGGCAGTTCTTC. Protein product: CACSVTSGRILHGQFF.

As for this clonotype: One end of the junction fails to match germline, which may point to a read error. The V call is TRBV12-3 or TRBV12-4, the J call TRBJ2-7, with D unclear. The CDR3 contains 13 residues. CDR3 nucleotide sequence: TGTGCCAGCGGTTTGGGAATAGGATACGAGCAGTACTTC. This encodes CASGLGIGYEQYF.

This clonotype is categorized as medium-sized. CDR3 in DNA: TGTGCCAGCAGGGGGGACAGCTACACCGGGGAGCTGTTTTTT. It yields the protein CASRGDSYTGELFF. The chain has TRBV27 and TRBJ2-2, with 7 bases identical to TRBD1. With V trimmed by 6 bases and J by 3 bases, 4 bases remained unmatched. The CDR3 extends over 14 amino acids. From germline, CDR1 is MNHEY and CDR2 SMNVEV (reference sequence).

With regard to this clonotype: Its ends do not fully match the called genes, so a read error is possible. The rearrangement joins TRBV11-2 to TRBJ2-5; 11 bases are a match to TRBD1. Germline CDR1 is SGHAT and CDR2 is FQNNGV. The CDR3 runs 15 residues. CDR3 in amino acids: CASSVEDRGRETQYF. CDR3 in DNA: TGTGCCAGCAGCGTAGAGGACAGGGGGCGAGAGACCCAGTACTTC.

The rearrangement links TRBV7-3 to TRBJ2-3; the D call may be TRBD1 or TRBD2 (5 bases each). CDR1 is SGHTA, CDR2 FQGTGA, per germline. Deletions cut 4 bases from V and 1 base from J, with 18 bases between. This CDR3 is 17 amino acids long. The CDR3 protein is CASSWGPRLRGTDTQYF. CDR3 in DNA: TGTGCCAGCAGCTGGGGACCGAGGTTAAGAGGCACAGATACGCAGTATTTT.

This clonotype has at least ten counts. V gene TRBV7-2 combines with J gene TRBJ2-3; TRBD2 matches at 7 bases. CDR1 is SGHTA and CDR2 is FQGNSA in the germline V gene. V lost 3 bases to trimming and J lost 14 bases; unmatched junction nucleotides: 11. The CDR3 is 13 amino acids. Here the CDR3 DNA reads TGTGCCAGCAGCTTTCCTGGGAGGGTCATGGTGTATTTT. Protein product: CASSFPGRVMVYF.